The 26 T cell receptor beta chains below come from one sample, sequenced in a study of cytomegalovirus exposure and HLA in healthy donors. The PCR employed 60 Vbeta primers together with 13 Jbeta primers. Assay: immunoSEQ multiplex PCR; the TCRdb copy retains only in-frame clones and omits some. The table records around 88,000 clones, around four fifths of them present only once. Sequencing was performed on PBMCs. Receptor source: a man over 45 in good health and CMV-seropositive.

This clone was observed a few times. V and J are TRBV14 and TRBJ2-3; 10 bases agree with TRBD1. V trimming: 2 bases; J trimming: 2 bases; junction bases outside the gene matches: 7. Germline CDR1 and CDR2: SGHDN and FVKESK. The CDR3 is 17 residues long. In DNA form, the CDR3 reads TGTGCCAGCAGCCAATTCGCCGGGACAGGGGACACAGATACGCAGTATTTT. Amino acid sequence: CASSQFAGTGDTDTQYF.

On this clone itself: A junction end diverges from the germline sequence, so it may reflect a read error. The V gene is TRBV30, the J gene TRBJ1-5; possible D gene TRBD1, 6 bases. This CDR3 is built from 18 residues. Germline V CDR1 and CDR2: GTSNPN, SVGIG (reference sequence). The CDR3 bases are TGTGCCTGGAGTGTCAACATCGAACAGGGTATCGTCAATCAGCCCCAGAATTTT. The encoded protein is CAWSVNIEQGIVNQPQNF. The complete variable domain, with remaining parts taken from reference TRBV30 and TRBJ1-5, reads SQTIHQWPATLVQPVGSPLSLECTVEGTSNPNLYWYRQAAGRGLQLLFYSVGIGQISSEVPQNLSASRPQDRQFILSSKKLLLSDSGFYLCAWSVNIEQGIVNQPQNFGDGTRLSIL.

The chain uses TRBV14 and TRBJ2-1; 7 bases are shared with TRBD2. The ends lost 1 base at V and 2 bases at J; junction bases unmatched: 8. Germline V gene lookup returns CDR1 SGHDN and CDR2 FVKESK. The CDR3 spans 17 residues. The CDR3, as DNA: TGTGCCAGCAGCCAAGTTAGTGGACTAGTCCCCTACAATGAGCAGTTCTTC. Encoded protein: CASSQVSGLVPYNEQFF.

V and J are TRBV18 and TRBJ2-7, with D possibly TRBD1 on 6 matching bases. Germline V gene lookup returns CDR1 KGHSH and CDR2 LQKENI. V lost 5 bases and J 4 bases, leaving 12 bases between the germline ends. This CDR3 has 13 residues. CDR3 amino acids: CASSGEGGYEQYF. The CDR3 bases are TGTGCCAGCTCAGGGGAAGGGGGTTACGAGCAGTACTTC.

V usage is TRBV5-1 and J usage is TRBJ2-3, with 10 nucleotides matching TRBD2. The germline V gene has CDR1 SGHRS and CDR2 YFSETQ. The CDR3 consists of 14 residues. The V gene end was trimmed by 4 bases and the J gene end by 5 bases; junction bases not matched to a gene: 4. Here the CDR3 reads CASSSGGAVDTQYF. In DNA form, the CDR3 reads TGCGCCAGCAGCAGCGGGGGGGCTGTAGATACGCAGTATTTT.

The chain employs TRBV11-2 and TRBJ2-1; TRBD1 matches at 9 bases. There are 15 residues in the CDR3. CDR1 is SGHAT, CDR2 FQNNGV, per germline. The V segment lost 4 bases and the J segment 3 bases; nucleotides outside the gene matches: 4. CDR3 nucleotide sequence: TGTGCCAGCAGCTCGGACAGGGGTAGCTACAATGAGCAGTTCTTC. It codes for CASSSDRGSYNEQFF.

The chain recombines TRBV30 with TRBJ1-1; 9 bases match TRBD1. The CDR3 has 16 amino acids. J was trimmed by 6 bases and V by 2 bases; bases with no gene match: 13. Germline V lookup: CDR1 GTSNPN, CDR2 SVGIG (reference sequence). As DNA, the CDR3 is TGTGCCTGGAGTCCGAGTCGGACAGGGGAGATATCTGAAGCTTTCTTT. Translating gives CAWSPSRTGEISEAFF.

This sequence joins TRBV19 and TRBJ1-1, with TRBD1 matching over 9 bases. V shed 7 bases and J 5 bases; nucleotides not matched to a gene: 8. Germline V gene sequence: CDR1 LNHDA, CDR2 SQIVND (reference sequence). The CDR3 has 14 residues. CDR3 nucleotide sequence: TGTGCCAGTACCACGACAGGGGGGCGTACTGAAGCTTTCTTT. Encoded protein: CASTTTGGRTEAFF. Filled out from reference TRBV19 and TRBJ1-1, the complete variable domain reads DGGITQSPKYLFRKEGQNVTLSCEQNLNHDAMYWYRQDPGQGLRLIYYSQIVNDFQKGDIAEGYSVSREKKESFPLTVTSAQKNPTAFYLCASTTTGGRTEAFFGQGTRLTVV.

The chain carries TRBV6-1 and TRBJ2-1; TRBD2 matches at 12 bases. Losses at the gene ends were 1 base for V and 7 bases for J; bases not matched to a gene: 2. The CDR3 totals 15 residues. CDR1 is MNHNS, CDR2 SASEGT, per germline. The CDR3 is CASSEGLAGGNEQFF. The CDR3 DNA reads as TGTGCCAGCAGTGAAGGTCTAGCGGGGGGGAATGAGCAGTTCTTC.

This clone occurred a few times. Other DNA sequences in this specimen translate into the identical CDR3. The chain has TRBV15 and TRBJ2-7; 12 nucleotides line up with TRBD2. The CDR3 contains 15 residues. Germline values: CDR1 LNHNV, CDR2 YYDKDF (reference sequence). V dropped 1 base and J dropped 2; count of bases not matched to a gene: 0. As DNA, the CDR3 is TGTGCCACCAGCAGAGGACTAGCGGGGGCCTACGAGCAGTACTTC. Protein sequence: CATSRGLAGAYEQYF.

The chain employs TRBV6-1 and TRBJ1-2; 8 bases agree with TRBD1. The CDR3 has 14 residues. The V gene's germline CDR1 is MNHNS and CDR2 SASEGT. Trimming took 7 bases from V and 0 from J; bases not matched to a gene: 4. Written as DNA, the CDR3 is TGTGCCAGCATTGTGGACAGGGCTAACTATGGCTACACCTTC. Its translation: CASIVDRANYGYTF.

This clone was detected once. One end of the junction does not line up with germline, which may come from a read error. The rearrangement uses TRBV30 and TRBJ1-6; TRBD1 might be the D (6 bases). The CDR3 contains 14 residues. In germline, CDR1 is GTSNPN, CDR2 SVGIG (reference sequence). The CDR3 loop is CAWSGGQPNSPLNF. The CDR3 DNA is TGTGCCTGGAGTGGAGGACAGCCAAATTCACCCCTCAACTTT.

The rearrangement links TRBV4-1 to TRBJ1-1; TRBD1 is a possible D gene (5 bases). V was trimmed by 2 bases and J by 1 base, leaving 8 bases between them. This CDR3 region has 14 residues. The germline gives CDR1 MGHRA, CDR2 YSYEKL. The CDR3 region is CASSQLTGNTEAFF. The CDR3 DNA sequence: TGCGCCAGCAGCCAACTTACAGGGAACACTGAAGCTTTCTTT.

The rearrangement links TRBV9 to TRBJ2-7, with 7 bases identical to TRBD2. Looked up from germline, CDR1 is SGDLS and CDR2 is YYNGEE. The CDR3 consists of 16 residues. V was clipped by 3 bases and J by 3 bases; unmatched bases: 12. The CDR3: CASSAGGFGTLYEQYF. The CDR3 DNA follows: TGTGCCAGCAGCGCCGGGGGGTTTGGGACCCTCTACGAGCAGTACTTC.

This rearrangement joins TRBV23-1 to TRBJ2-7; 8 bases map to TRBD1. TRBV23-1 is an ORF, and what it does is uncertain. The CDR3 runs to 14 residues. The V and J ends lost 8 bases and 3 bases, in that order; junction bases with no gene match: 9. The CDR3: CASPSRTGNYEQYF. CDR3 DNA sequence: TGCGCCAGCCCCAGTCGGACAGGGAACTACGAGCAGTACTTC.

In its sample, this clone was seen a few times. V gene TRBV29-1 combines with J gene TRBJ1-2; D gene ambiguous. CDR3 length: 13 residues. Trimming took 6 bases from V and 8 from J, leaving 19 bases between them. Per germline, CDR1 SQVTM and CDR2 ANQGSEA. CDR3 region: CSVVPTSGMGYTF. The CDR3 region has the DNA TGCAGCGTCGTACCTACGTCCGGTATGGGCTACACCTTC.

This chain joins TRBV19 and TRBJ1-2; no clear D gene. The V and J ends lost 8 bases and 0 bases respectively, with 13 bases between them. Germline V CDR1 and CDR2: LNHDA, SQIVND (reference sequence). This CDR3 contains 14 residues. Here the CDR3 reads CASSIVEANYGYTF. CDR3 coding DNA: TGTGCCAGTTCTATCGTCGAGGCTAACTATGGCTACACCTTC. Full variable domain (missing parts from reference TRBV19 and TRBJ1-2): DGGITQSPKYLFRKEGQNVTLSCEQNLNHDAMYWYRQDPGQGLRLIYYSQIVNDFQKGDIAEGYSVSREKKESFPLTVTSAQKNPTAFYLCASSIVEANYGYTFGSGTRLTVV.

The chain recombines TRBV19 with TRBJ2-1, with TRBD1 as a possible D gene (6 bases). Germline CDR1 is LNHDA and CDR2 is SQIVND (reference sequence). The CDR3 extends over 12 amino acids. Trimming removed 5 bases at V and 6 bases at J, with 8 bases between. The CDR3 is CASSRTVNEQFF. The CDR3 DNA is TGTGCCAGTAGTCGGACAGTCAATGAGCAGTTCTTC. Complete variable domain (other parts from reference TRBV19 and TRBJ2-1): DGGITQSPKYLFRKEGQNVTLSCEQNLNHDAMYWYRQDPGQGLRLIYYSQIVNDFQKGDIAEGYSVSREKKESFPLTVTSAQKNPTAFYLCASSRTVNEQFFGPGTRLTVL.

This clone was seen a single time. CDR3 in DNA: TGTGCCAGCAGTGCCCCCCTAGCGAACCCCCCAGATACGCAGTATTTT. As protein: CASSAPLANPPDTQYF. The V call is TRBV25-1, the J call TRBJ2-3, with TRBD2 as a possible D gene (6 bases). From germline, CDR1 is MGHDK and CDR2 SYGVNS. The ends were cut back, 4 bases at V and 4 bases at J, with 18 bases in the middle. CDR3 length: 16 amino acids.

V usage is TRBV4-1 and J usage is TRBJ1-5; D not resolved. The CDR3 has 15 residues. The germline V and J ends were trimmed by 5 bases and 3 bases, with 14 bases remaining between them. Germline V gene lookup returns CDR1 MGHRA and CDR2 YSYEKL. The CDR3 sequence is CASSFSRAYNQPQHF. The CDR3 DNA reads TGCGCCAGCAGCTTTTCGAGGGCGTACAATCAGCCCCAGCATTTT.

This chain links TRBV4-2 with TRBJ2-3, with 7 bases identical to TRBD2. Germline V CDR1 and CDR2: LGHNA, YNFKEQ. Trimming at V came to 4 bases and at J to 5 bases, leaving 6 bases not matched to a gene. The CDR3 loop spans 14 amino acids. Here the CDR3 reads CASSRRGEEDTQYF. CDR3 nucleotide sequence: TGTGCCAGCAGCCGCCGGGGGGAGGAAGATACGCAGTATTTT.

The chain employs TRBV7-2 and TRBJ1-4; D is possibly TRBD1 (5 bases). The CDR3 extends over 13 amino acids. V shed 5 bases and J shed 7 bases, with 11 bases lying between them. Germline V gene sequence: CDR1 SGHTA, CDR2 FQGNSA. The DNA for the CDR3 is TGTGCCAGCAGCGCCGGGGGGAGTGAAAAACTGTTTTTT. It encodes CASSAGGSEKLFF.

V usage is TRBV7-9 and J usage is TRBJ1-4; 10 nucleotides match TRBD1. V gave up 5 bases and J gave up 0 bases; unmatched junction bases: 3. This CDR3 spans 16 amino acids. Germline V lookup: CDR1 SEHNR, CDR2 FQNEAQ (reference sequence). Here the CDR3 DNA reads TGTGCCAGCAGCCCCGGACAGGGGGCAACTAATGAAAAACTGTTTTTT. Its protein product is CASSPGQGATNEKLFF.

The chain has TRBV9 and TRBJ1-6; 10 nucleotides agree with TRBD1. Losses at the gene ends were 3 bases for V and 10 bases for J; bases not matched to a gene: 7. The CDR3 is made up of 15 amino acids. Germline values: CDR1 SGDLS, CDR2 YYNGEE. This CDR3 reads CASSELGQGRSPLHF. The DNA for the CDR3 is TGTGCCAGCAGCGAGCTGGGACAGGGGCGATCACCCCTCCACTTT. Together with reference TRBV9 and TRBJ1-6, the CDR3 gives the full variable domain: DSGVTQTPKHLITATGQRVTLRCSPRSGDLSVYWYQQSLDQGLQFLIQYYNGEERAKGNILERFSAQQFPDLHSELNLSSLELGDSALYFCASSELGQGRSPLHFGNGTRLTVT.

Turning to this clone: At one end the junction does not follow the germline gene, possibly because of a read error. The J gene is TRBJ1-2, the V gene TRBV7-9; D is perhaps TRBD1 (5 bases). This CDR3 is 12 amino acids long. Germline V gene sequence: CDR1 SEHNR, CDR2 FQNEAQ (reference sequence). The CDR3 loop is CASSLAQGGYPF. The CDR3 DNA sequence: TGTGCCAGCAGCTTAGCCCAGGGTGGCTACCCCTTC.

The V gene is TRBV7-2, the J gene TRBJ2-1; 9 bases agree with TRBD2. Trimming cost V 1 base and J 15 bases; bases outside gene matches: 10. From germline, CDR1 is SGHTA and CDR2 FQGNSA. The CDR3 is made up of 14 amino acids. CDR3 coding DNA: TGTGCCAGCAGCTTAGAGAGGGCGGGGGGGCGGACGTTCTTC. Protein sequence: CASSLERAGGRTFF.